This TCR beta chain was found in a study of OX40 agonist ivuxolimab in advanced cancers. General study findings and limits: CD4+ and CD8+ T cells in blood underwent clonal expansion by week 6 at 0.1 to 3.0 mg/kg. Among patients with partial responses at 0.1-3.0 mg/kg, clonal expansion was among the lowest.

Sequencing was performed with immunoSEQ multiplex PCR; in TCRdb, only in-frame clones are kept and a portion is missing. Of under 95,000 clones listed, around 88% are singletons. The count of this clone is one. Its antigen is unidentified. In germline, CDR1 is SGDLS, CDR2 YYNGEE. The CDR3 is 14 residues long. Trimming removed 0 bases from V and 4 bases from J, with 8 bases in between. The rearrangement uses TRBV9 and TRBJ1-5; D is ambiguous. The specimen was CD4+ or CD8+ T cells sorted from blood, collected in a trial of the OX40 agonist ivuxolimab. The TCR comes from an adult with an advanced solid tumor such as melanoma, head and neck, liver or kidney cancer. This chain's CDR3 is CASSVGQVNQPQHF. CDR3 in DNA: TGTGCCAGCAGCGTAGGACAAGTTAATCAGCCCCAGCATTTT.